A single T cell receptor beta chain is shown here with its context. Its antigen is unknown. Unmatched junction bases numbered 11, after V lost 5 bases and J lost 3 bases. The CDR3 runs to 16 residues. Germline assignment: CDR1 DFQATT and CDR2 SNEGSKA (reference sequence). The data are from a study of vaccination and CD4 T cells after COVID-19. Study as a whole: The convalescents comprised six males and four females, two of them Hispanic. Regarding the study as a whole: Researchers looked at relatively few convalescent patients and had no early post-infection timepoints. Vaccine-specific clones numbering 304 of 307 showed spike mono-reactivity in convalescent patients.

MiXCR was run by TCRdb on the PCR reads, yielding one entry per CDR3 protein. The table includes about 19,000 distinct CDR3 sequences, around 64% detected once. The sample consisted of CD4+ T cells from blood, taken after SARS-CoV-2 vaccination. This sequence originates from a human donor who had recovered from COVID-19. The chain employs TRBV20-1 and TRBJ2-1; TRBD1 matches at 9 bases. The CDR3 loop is CSADPGQGVFYNEQFF. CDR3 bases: TGCAGTGCTGACCCGGGACAGGGAGTTTTCTACAATGAGCAGTTCTTC.